This TCR beta chain was found in a study of ipilimumab plus nivolumab after autologous stem cell transplantation listed by TCRdb under 2021. Background on the whole study: Trial patients received a median of about five ipilimumab doses and about 8 nivolumab doses. The DLBCL cohort included primary refractory and relapsed disease, with 18-month progression-free survival of roughly 85% and 28% respectively. The trial enrolled patients with high-risk diffuse large B cell lymphoma, mature T cell lymphoma, or multiple myeloma undergoing autologous transplant. The intent-to-treat population of the trial consisted of roughly 35 patients.

Libraries were built with the immunoSEQ multiplex PCR assay. TCRdb took over this immuneACCESS table, retaining in-frame rearrangements with V and J assigned. Such tables are incomplete; in checked studies, under half of the missing clones stem from an unresolved V gene, and the remainder is unexplained. This sample is represented by 8,500 to 11,000 clones; approximately 80% of them were singletons. Under 10% of the sample comes from the top ten. With regard to this clone: Its antigen remains undetermined. Nothing much larger sits one base from this clone, and base qualities are not available.

The CDR3 measures 14 amino acids from cysteine to phenylalanine. Kept here is only the CDR3 DNA, which spans 42 bases and is read in frame from base 1. Relative to germline, V is missing 4 bases and J is missing 4 bases, with 8 bases of the junction outside any gene match. CDR1 and CDR2 were assigned from the germline V gene as SGHRS and YFSETQ. What the research found in general, with its limitations: According to the authors, a biologic rationale for studying the approach further came from T cell receptor repertoire, regulatory T cell phenotype and gut microbiota profiles. Combined checkpoint inhibition as post-transplant consolidation was concluded by the authors to appear tolerable.

Checkpoint therapy began 14 to 28 days after autologous transplant, with ipilimumab given at 1 mg/kg intravenously on day 1 of selected weeks. Patients received nivolumab at 3 mg/kg intravenously on day 1 of weeks 1, 4, 7, 10, and every two weeks through week 26. The study was a Phase Ib clinical trial testing combined checkpoint inhibition with ipilimumab and nivolumab as consolidation after autologous stem cell transplantation. This clonotype was obtained from a male donor with diffuse large B-cell lymphoma. This specimen consisted of PBMCs, obtained in a trial of ipilimumab plus nivolumab as post-transplant consolidation. Recombination connected TRBV5-1 to TRBJ2-7; 7 middle bases align to TRBD1. Read as DNA, the sequence is TGCGCCAGCAGCGCCCCGGACAGGTCTTACGAGCAGTACTTC. Protein translation: CASSAPDRSYEQYF.